This T cell receptor beta chain was profiled in a study of PD-1 blockade in classical Hodgkin lymphoma (TCRdb year 2020). Broadly, across the study: Nivolumab dosing was 3 mg/kg intravenously every 2 weeks, continuing until either disease progression or unacceptable toxicity. The study used TCR beta sequencing and CyTOF to define a peripheral blood immune signature of response to PD-1 blockade in classical Hodgkin lymphoma.

This clone has just a few counts. No cognate antigen has been identified for it. No base quality values were provided; no much bigger clone lies one nucleotide off. Genomic DNA was isolated using the Qiagen DNeasy kit from unsorted PBMCs as well as from negatively selected CD4+ and CD8+ fractions. TCR beta CDR3 regions were amplified by immunoSEQ multiplex PCR using primers annealing to V and J segments. A synthetic immune receptor repertoire was used to minimize amplification bias, and any remaining bias was removed computationally after sequencing. In the original analysis: Repertoire diversity was quantified as the Shannon entropy index using custom Python scripts. Unsorted, CD4+ and CD8+ repertoires were analyzed separately, except in combined analyses where CD4+ and CD8+ sequences were merged in silico. A clone counted as expanded when the clone's frequency after treatment rose at least 2-fold relative to C1D1, and clones undetected at baseline were given a pseudocount of 0.5. Singleton clones were defined as clones with 0 or 1 copy at C1D1, and non-singleton clones were defined as clones with 2 or more copies. By matching protein sequences in sorted samples from the same patient, clones expanded in unsorted samples were annotated as CD4+, CD8+ or unknown. Wilcoxon tests on paired samples were used to test diversity changes from C1D1 to C4D1. TCRdb holds this immuneACCESS table with in-frame rearrangements only. Some clones are missing; in checked studies, unresolved V genes explain under half, and the rest has no known cause. V and J calls and clone size are those listed in that table; D and trimming were worked out from the DNA. Recorded for this sample are over 25,000 clones; roughly 70% of them occurred a single time. Around 15% of the sample rests with the top ten.

Per the publication, the time point label means: cycle 2 day 1 (C2D1) of nivolumab. Every trial patient had relapsed after autologous stem cell transplantation, and cohorts A, B and C differed in prior brentuximab vedotin exposure. The trial cohort comprised around 60 patients with relapsed/refractory classical Hodgkin lymphoma whose best overall responses were complete response, partial response or progressive disease. In the multi-cohort phase II CheckMate 205 trial, trial patients received single-agent nivolumab. An independent review committee assessed best overall response by applying the 2007 International Working Group response criteria. Trial PBMCs were obtained immediately prior to nivolumab initiation (C1D1) and on therapy at cycle 2 day 1 and cycle 4 day 1. Peripheral blood was collected in 8 mL Vacutainer Cell Preparation Tubes, from which PBMCs were isolated by centrifugation and then cryopreserved.

In the germline V gene, CDR1 corresponds to MNHEY and CDR2 to SVGAGI. Trimming removed 2 bases from V and 10 bases from J, leaving 11 bases between the germline ends. Reading from cysteine to phenylalanine, the CDR3 counts 12 amino acids. The read is trimmed to its CDR3 DNA, 36 bases read in frame from base 1. Broad study findings and their caveats: A significant rise by C4D1 was seen in CD4+ but not CD8+ TCR diversity (p=0.0027 vs p=0.16), with the rise being most apparent in complete responders (p=0.02). Trial patients with a complete response had baseline diversity similar to that of newly diagnosed patients, while partial responders and progressors had significantly lower diversity. Baseline TCR diversity was reported to be lower in newly diagnosed patients than in healthy donors and to be lower still in relapsed/refractory patients. Lower diversity was seen in patients whose nivolumab began less than 1 year after ASCT, and these patients were left out of later analyses so that immune reconstitution would not confound the results. The study was limited to a single clinical trial cohort, and causes of repertoire differences, possibly disease activity or prior therapy, remained undefined.

The rearrangement combines TRBV6-5 with TRBJ1-1; 6 matching bases give a weak D call of TRBD1. This clonotype was obtained from a human donor with classical Hodgkin lymphoma. Sequencing used peripheral blood mononuclear cells (PBMCs), obtained before the second cycle of nivolumab. The CDR3 region reads CASSYEGGVAFF. The sequenced DNA is TGTGCCAGCAGTTACGAAGGGGGGGTAGCTTTCTTT.